The clone carrying this T cell receptor beta chain was recorded a few times. This sample is drawn from a study of metastatic and nonmetastatic thyroid tumors. Overall study: Malignant and benign thyroid patients had repertoires compared in peripheral blood and tumor or nodule tissue.

This CDR3 is built from 15 residues. Germline lookup yields CDR1 MDHEN and CDR2 SYDVKM. Trimming pared 1 base from V and 3 bases from J, leaving 13 bases between. Each patient came to thyroid surgery without any prior treatment (of any kind). Via MiXCR, TCRdb re-called the PCR reads. The repertoire holds approximately 41,000 clones, with roughly 27% as singletons. The sequenced sample was blood. This TCR was recovered from a male donor with papillary thyroid cancer or a benign thyroid nodule (not recorded which). Some clones in this sample may be carry-over from other donors' samples. The genes are TRBV28 and TRBJ2-7; D unclear. Written as DNA, the CDR3 is TGTGCCAGCAGTTTATCGGGCCGAGAAATCTACGAGCAGTACTTC. This codes for CASSLSGREIYEQYF.